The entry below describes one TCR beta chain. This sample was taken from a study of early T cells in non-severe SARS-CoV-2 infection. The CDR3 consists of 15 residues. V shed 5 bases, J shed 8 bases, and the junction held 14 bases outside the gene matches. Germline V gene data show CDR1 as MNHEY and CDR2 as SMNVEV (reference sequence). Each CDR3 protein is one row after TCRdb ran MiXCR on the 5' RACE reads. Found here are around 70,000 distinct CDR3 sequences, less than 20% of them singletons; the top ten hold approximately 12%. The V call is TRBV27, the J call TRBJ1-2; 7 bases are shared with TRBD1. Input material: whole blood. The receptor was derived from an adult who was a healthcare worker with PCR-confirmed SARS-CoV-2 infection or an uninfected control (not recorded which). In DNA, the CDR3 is TGTGCCAGCAGTGGAACGACAGGGTTTTTGGCAGGCTACACCTTC. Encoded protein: CASSGTTGFLAGYTF.